Each of the 17 T cell receptor beta chains below was sequenced from the same sample in a study of T cell changes during pregnancy in multiple sclerosis. Sequenced by immunoSEQ multiplex PCR; TCRdb stores in-frame clones only, minus some. The profile shows some 81,000 clones, around 93% of them singletons. This specimen was peripheral blood, taken after pregnancy. These receptors were taken from a female donor in good health, enrolled as a control in a pregnancy study.

This rearrangement joins TRBV30 to TRBJ1-4; 8 bases align to TRBD1. This CDR3 contains 14 residues. CDR1 is GTSNPN, CDR2 SVGIG, per germline (reference sequence). The V segment lost 6 bases and the J segment 7 bases; nucleotides outside the gene matches: 10. CDR3 residues: CACLPQGAGEKLFF. The CDR3, as DNA: TGTGCCTGCCTACCCCAGGGGGCTGGTGAAAAACTGTTTTTT.

The chain uses TRBV7-9 and TRBJ1-1; the D is unclear. The germline V and J ends were trimmed by 4 bases and 0 bases, with 9 bases remaining between them. This CDR3 has 14 residues. The germline V gene has CDR1 SEHNR and CDR2 FQNEAQ (reference sequence). CDR3 DNA sequence: TGTGCCAGCAGCTCGAACAATATGAACACTGAAGCTTTCTTT. Translating it yields CASSSNNMNTEAFF.

V usage is TRBV7-9 and J usage is TRBJ2-5; 9 bases agree with TRBD1. CDR1 and CDR2 (germline): SEHNR, FQNEAQ (reference sequence). The CDR3 consists of 19 residues. V trimming: 6 bases; J trimming: 2 bases; junction bases outside the gene matches: 19. This CDR3 reads CASSRTSGTGLIVQETQYF. For the CDR3, the DNA is TGTGCCAGCAGTCGGACCTCCGGGACAGGGTTAATAGTACAAGAGACCCAGTACTTC.

This chain uses TRBV4-1 with TRBJ2-5, with D tentatively TRBD2 (6 bases). There are 13 residues in the CDR3. Trimming removed 4 bases from V and 4 bases from J, with 10 bases in between. Per the germline V gene, CDR1 is MGHRA and CDR2 is YSYEKL. The CDR3 loop is CASSLVEGETQYF. For the CDR3, the DNA is TGCGCCAGCAGCCTCGTGGAGGGAGAGACCCAGTACTTC.

The V gene is TRBV30, the J gene TRBJ2-1, with TRBD1 identical over 8 bases. This CDR3 is 15 amino acids long. In germline, CDR1 is GTSNPN, CDR2 SVGIG (reference sequence). With V trimmed by 5 bases and J by 4 bases, 10 bases remained unmatched. This CDR3 is CAWRPAGTGYNEQFF. In DNA form, the CDR3 reads TGTGCCTGGCGCCCCGCCGGGACAGGATACAATGAGCAGTTCTTC.

This clone was observed once. The chain combines TRBV5-1 with TRBJ2-3; 9 bases map to TRBD2. This CDR3 region has 16 residues. CDR1 is SGHRS, CDR2 YFSETQ, per germline. The ends lost 5 bases at V and 2 bases at J; junction bases unmatched: 9. The DNA for the CDR3 is TGCGCCAGCAGAGATTTAGCGGGAGACCACACAGATACGCAGTATTTT. Translated, it gives CASRDLAGDHTDTQYF.

The chain has TRBV27 and TRBJ2-7; 12 bases agree with TRBD1. Trimming removed 10 bases from V and 6 bases from J; junction bases left unmatched: 13. This CDR3 is built from 15 residues. Germline CDR1 MNHEY, CDR2 SMNVEV (reference sequence). The CDR3 sequence: CATLLSGTGGSEQYF. The DNA for the CDR3 is TGTGCCACCCTACTCTCCGGGACAGGGGGCTCCGAGCAGTACTTC.

The chain recombines TRBV7-3 with TRBJ2-7, with 9 bases lining up with TRBD1. Germline loops: CDR1 SGHTA, CDR2 FQGTGA. The ends lost 3 bases at V and 4 bases at J; junction bases unmatched: 4. The CDR3 covers 14 residues. As DNA, the CDR3 is TGTGCCAGCAGCTTCGCCGGGACAGGGTACGAGCAGTACTTC. Amino acid sequence: CASSFAGTGYEQYF.

The V call is TRBV5-5, the J call TRBJ2-1; D is ambiguous. The CDR3 contains 10 residues. With 9 bases removed from V and 10 bases from J, the gap between germline ends came to 11 bases. Germline loops: CDR1 SGHKS, CDR2 YYEKEE (reference sequence). Written as DNA, the CDR3 is TGTGCCACCCGGAGATCAGAGCAGTTCTTC. Translation: CATRRSEQFF.

This chain connects TRBV6-5 to TRBJ1-4; no definite D call. Germline V lookup: CDR1 MNHEY, CDR2 SVGAGI. V shed 4 bases and J shed 5 bases, with 14 bases lying between them. This CDR3 has 15 amino acids. CDR3 residues: CASSLLSAANEKLFF. In DNA, the CDR3 is TGTGCCAGCAGTTTACTCAGCGCAGCGAATGAAAAACTGTTTTTT.

This chain links TRBV19 with TRBJ2-7, with D perhaps matching TRBD2 (5 bases). The CDR3 contains 14 residues. Per the germline V gene, CDR1 is LNHDA and CDR2 is SQIVND (reference sequence). V lost 9 bases, J lost 1 base, and 16 bases lay in between. The CDR3 loop reads CASAFSGGSYEQYF. The CDR3 DNA reads as TGTGCCAGCGCTTTTTCAGGAGGATCCTACGAGCAGTACTTC.

The chain joins TRBV19 to TRBJ2-1, with 16 positions matching TRBD2. Germline loops: CDR1 LNHDA, CDR2 SQIVND (reference sequence). The ends lost 4 bases at V and 7 bases at J; junction bases unmatched: 1. This CDR3 contains 15 residues. Written as DNA, the CDR3 is TGTGCCAGTAGTAAGGGACTAGCGGGAGGGAATGAGCAGTTCTTC. Translation gives CASSKGLAGGNEQFF.

This chain uses TRBV14 with TRBJ1-2, with 7 bases that match TRBD1. With 4 bases clipped from V and 8 bases from J, the junction kept 7 bases outside the gene matches. Germline V gene lookup returns CDR1 SGHDN and CDR2 FVKESK. This CDR3 region has 13 residues. The CDR3 region is CASSPDRALGYTF. The CDR3 bases are TGTGCCAGCAGCCCCGACAGGGCCCTCGGCTACACCTTC.

This clone was observed a single time. The chain recombines TRBV27 with TRBJ2-3; D might be TRBD2 (6 bases). V lost 2 bases and J lost 6, with 18 bases in between. Per germline, CDR1 MNHEY and CDR2 SMNVEV (reference sequence). The CDR3 sequence is 16 residues long. The CDR3 region is CASSLGWGLEGDTQYF. CDR3 DNA sequence: TGTGCCAGCAGTTTAGGCTGGGGACTGGAGGGGGATACGCAGTATTTT.

The V gene is TRBV5-6, the J gene TRBJ1-2; 8 bases fit TRBD1. Per the germline V gene, CDR1 is SGHDT and CDR2 is YYEEEE. V shed 1 base and J 5 bases; nucleotides not matched to a gene: 7. The CDR3 is made up of 15 amino acids. The CDR3 loop is CASSLYAGGGYGYTF. DNA of the CDR3: TGTGCCAGCAGCTTGTACGCAGGGGGCGGGTATGGCTACACCTTC.

The V gene is TRBV5-6, the J gene TRBJ2-3; D not resolved. From germline, CDR1 is SGHDT and CDR2 YYEEEE. The CDR3 has 15 residues. V dropped 0 bases and J dropped 6 bases, with 14 bases sitting between them. CDR3 protein: CASSLAPGLGDTQYF. The CDR3 DNA reads as TGTGCCAGCAGCTTGGCTCCGGGTTTAGGCGATACGCAGTATTTT.

This chain links TRBV10-1 with TRBJ2-7, with a possible D match to TRBD1 (5 bases). V gave up 5 bases and J gave up 7 bases, with 15 bases separating them. The CDR3 consists of 13 residues. Per the germline V gene, CDR1 is WNHNN and CDR2 is SYGVQD (reference sequence). In nucleotides, the CDR3 is TGCGCCAGCAGTTTTCAGGGCTCGAGGGAGCAGTACTTC. The encoded protein is CASSFQGSREQYF.